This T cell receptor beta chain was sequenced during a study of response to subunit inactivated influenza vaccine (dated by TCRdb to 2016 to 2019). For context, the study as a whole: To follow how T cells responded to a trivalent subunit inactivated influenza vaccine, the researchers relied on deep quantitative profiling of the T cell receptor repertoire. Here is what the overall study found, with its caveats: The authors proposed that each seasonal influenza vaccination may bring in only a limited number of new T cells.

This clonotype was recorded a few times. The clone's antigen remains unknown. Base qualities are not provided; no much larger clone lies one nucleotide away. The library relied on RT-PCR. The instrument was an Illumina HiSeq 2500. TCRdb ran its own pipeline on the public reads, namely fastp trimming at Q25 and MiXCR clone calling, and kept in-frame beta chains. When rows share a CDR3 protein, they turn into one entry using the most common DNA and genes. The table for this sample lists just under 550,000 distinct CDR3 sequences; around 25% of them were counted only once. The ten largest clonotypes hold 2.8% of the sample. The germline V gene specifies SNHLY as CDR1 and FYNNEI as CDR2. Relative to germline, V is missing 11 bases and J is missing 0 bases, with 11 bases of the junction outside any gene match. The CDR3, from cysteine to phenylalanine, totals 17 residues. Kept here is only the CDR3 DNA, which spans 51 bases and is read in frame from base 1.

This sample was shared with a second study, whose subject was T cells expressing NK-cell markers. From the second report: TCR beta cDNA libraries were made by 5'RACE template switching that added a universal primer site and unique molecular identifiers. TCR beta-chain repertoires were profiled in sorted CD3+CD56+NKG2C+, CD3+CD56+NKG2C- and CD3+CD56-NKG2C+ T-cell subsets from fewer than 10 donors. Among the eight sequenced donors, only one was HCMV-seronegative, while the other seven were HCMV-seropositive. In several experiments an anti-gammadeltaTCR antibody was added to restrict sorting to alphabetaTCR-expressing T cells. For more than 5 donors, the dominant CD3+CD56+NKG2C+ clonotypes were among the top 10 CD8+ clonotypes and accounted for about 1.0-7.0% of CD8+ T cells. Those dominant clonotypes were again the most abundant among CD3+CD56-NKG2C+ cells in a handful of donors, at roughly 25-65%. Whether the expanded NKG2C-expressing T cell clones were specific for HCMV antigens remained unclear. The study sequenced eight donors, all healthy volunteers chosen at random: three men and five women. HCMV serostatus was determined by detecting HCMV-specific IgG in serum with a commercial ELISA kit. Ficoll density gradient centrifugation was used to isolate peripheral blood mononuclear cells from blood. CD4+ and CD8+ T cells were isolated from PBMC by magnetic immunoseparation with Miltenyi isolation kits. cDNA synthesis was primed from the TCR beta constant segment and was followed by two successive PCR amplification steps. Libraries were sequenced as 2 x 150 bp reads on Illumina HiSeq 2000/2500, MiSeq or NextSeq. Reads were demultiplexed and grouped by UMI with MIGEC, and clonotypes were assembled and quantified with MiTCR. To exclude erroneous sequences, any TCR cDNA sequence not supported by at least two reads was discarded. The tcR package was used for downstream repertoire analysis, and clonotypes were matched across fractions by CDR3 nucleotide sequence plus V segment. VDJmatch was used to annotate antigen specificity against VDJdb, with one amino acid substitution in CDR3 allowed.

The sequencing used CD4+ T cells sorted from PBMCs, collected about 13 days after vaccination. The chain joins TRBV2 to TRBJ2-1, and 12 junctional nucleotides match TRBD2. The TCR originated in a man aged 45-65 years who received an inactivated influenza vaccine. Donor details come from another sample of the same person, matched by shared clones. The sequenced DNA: TGTGCCGGTTGCACTAGCGGGGGGCCGGGCTCCTACAATGAGCAGTTCTTC. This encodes CAGCTSGGPGSYNEQFF.